A single sample gave rise to the 20 T cell receptor beta chains below, sequenced in a study of shared clonotypes between healthy human individuals. In the naive CD8 group, cells lacked CD45RO and were positively selected for CCR7, so terminally differentiated effector memory CD45RA+ cells were left out. The data were produced by immunoSEQ multiplex PCR, yet TCRdb's version contains in-frame clones alone and is incomplete. Among about 2.1 million clones, about 94% were seen once, and the ten largest hold more than 1.5%. The sequenced material came from naive CD8+ T cells from PBMCs. The receptor source for this set is a man between 18 and 29 years old in good health. Some clones in this sample may be carry-over from other donors' samples.

The chain is built from TRBV28 and TRBJ1-5; unclear D gene. The germline V gene has CDR1 MDHEN and CDR2 SYDVKM. This CDR3 is 14 amino acids long. The V and J ends lost 3 bases and 0 bases respectively, with 6 bases between them. The CDR3 DNA reads as TGTGCCAGCAGTTTCCGGGCTAGCAATCAGCCCCAGCATTTT. It yields the protein CASSFRASNQPQHF.

This rearrangement joins TRBV18 to TRBJ2-1; TRBD2 matches at 8 bases. This CDR3 region has 16 residues. Germline lookup yields CDR1 KGHSH and CDR2 LQKENI. Unmatched junction bases numbered 8, after V lost 2 bases and J lost 5 bases. This CDR3 reads CASSPGASGPNNEQFF. The CDR3 coding sequence is TGTGCCAGCTCACCAGGGGCTAGCGGGCCCAACAATGAGCAGTTCTTC.

This clone showed up just once. The V gene is TRBV15, the J gene TRBJ2-1; 11 bases map to TRBD2. The germline V gene has CDR1 LNHNV and CDR2 YYDKDF (reference sequence). The CDR3 covers 16 residues. Trimming took 0 bases from V and 5 from J; bases not matched to a gene: 3. The CDR3 loop is CATSRDRGLADNEQFF. The DNA of the CDR3 is TGTGCCACCAGCAGAGATCGGGGACTAGCGGACAATGAGCAGTTCTTC.

The chain has TRBV5-4 and TRBJ1-2; no reliable D call. Germline CDR1 and CDR2: SGHNT and YYREEE (reference sequence). Trimming pared 0 bases from V and 8 bases from J, leaving 8 bases between. The CDR3 runs to 12 residues. CDR3 sequence (DNA): TGTGCCAGCAGCTTGGAGCCCGAGGGCTACACCTTC. Protein product: CASSLEPEGYTF.

This clone is a singleton in its sample. J is TRBJ2-3 and V is TRBV5-1; D remains unclear. Germline CDR1 is SGHRS and CDR2 is YFSETQ. This CDR3 is 15 amino acids long. Deletions cut 0 bases from V and 6 bases from J, with 14 bases between. The CDR3 loop is CASSLAGYGLDTQYF. The CDR3, as DNA: TGCGCCAGCAGCTTGGCGGGCTATGGTTTGGATACGCAGTATTTT.

This chain's CDR3 is CASSLAYLDQPQHF. CDR3 nucleotide sequence: TGTGCCAGCAGCTTGGCCTATCTGGATCAGCCCCAGCATTTT. This sequence joins TRBV5-6 and TRBJ1-5; D unresolved. The CDR3 loop spans 14 amino acids. Germline assignment: CDR1 SGHDT and CDR2 YYEEEE. The V and J ends lost 0 bases and 5 bases respectively, with 9 bases between them.

The chain recombines TRBV29-1 with TRBJ2-1; possible D gene TRBD2, 7 bases. The V and J ends lost 3 bases and 3 bases respectively, with 12 bases between them. The CDR3 loop spans 14 amino acids. Germline CDR1 is SQVTM and CDR2 is ANQGSEA. The CDR3 reads CSVDMRGLYNEQFF. CDR3 nucleotide sequence: TGCAGCGTTGATATGCGGGGGCTCTACAATGAGCAGTTCTTC.

V is TRBV19 and J is TRBJ1-4; D is unclear. The germline gives CDR1 LNHDA, CDR2 SQIVND (reference sequence). Trimming stripped 3 bases from V and 0 bases from J, with 8 bases between. This CDR3 is 15 amino acids long. CDR3 sequence reads: CASSIPAATNEKLFF. The CDR3, as DNA: TGTGCCAGTAGTATCCCCGCAGCAACTAATGAAAAACTGTTTTTT. Supplemented by reference TRBV19 and TRBJ1-4, the full variable domain reads DGGITQSPKYLFRKEGQNVTLSCEQNLNHDAMYWYRQDPGQGLRLIYYSQIVNDFQKGDIAEGYSVSREKKESFPLTVTSAQKNPTAFYLCASSIPAATNEKLFFGSGTQLSVL.

The chain is built from TRBV4-1 and TRBJ2-7; 9 positions match TRBD1. V shed 4 bases, J shed 3 bases, and the junction held 7 bases outside the gene matches. Per germline, CDR1 MGHRA and CDR2 YSYEKL. CDR3 length: 15 amino acids. In DNA, the CDR3 is TGCGCCAGCAGCCTAGCCCGGGACAGGGTCTACGAGCAGTACTTC. Translation: CASSLARDRVYEQYF.

This clone appeared a single time. The rearrangement joins TRBV10-3 to TRBJ2-7; 10 bases are a match to TRBD1. Unmatched junction bases numbered 4, after V lost 2 bases and J lost 3 bases. Germline loops: CDR1 ENHRY, CDR2 SYGVKD. This CDR3 comprises 15 residues. The CDR3 sequence: CAISELGTGVYEQYF. The CDR3 nucleotides read TGTGCCATCAGTGAGCTGGGGACAGGGGTCTACGAGCAGTACTTC.

The J gene is TRBJ2-7, the V gene TRBV4-2; D unresolved. Germline V gene sequence: CDR1 LGHNA, CDR2 YNFKEQ. V was clipped by 2 bases and J by 0 bases, with 8 bases between them. This CDR3 spans 14 amino acids. The CDR3 reads CASSQPSRSYEQYF. The CDR3 nucleotides are TGTGCCAGCAGCCAACCTTCCCGCTCCTACGAGCAGTACTTC.

The chain carries TRBV9 and TRBJ2-1, with TRBD1 identical over 8 bases. Germline CDR1 is SGDLS and CDR2 is YYNGEE. The CDR3 has 14 amino acids. V shed 0 bases and J 6 bases; nucleotides not matched to a gene: 2. CDR3 in amino acids: CASSVAQGGNEQFF. The CDR3 DNA is TGTGCCAGCAGCGTAGCACAGGGGGGCAATGAGCAGTTCTTC.

The chain uses TRBV28 and TRBJ2-1, with a possible D match to TRBD2 (5 bases). The CDR3 spans 18 residues. CDR1 is MDHEN, CDR2 SYDVKM, per germline. The V gene lost 3 bases and the J gene lost 0 bases, with 18 bases spanning the gap. CDR3 residues: CASSFRRAGPSSYNEQFF. In DNA form, the CDR3 reads TGTGCCAGCAGTTTCCGGCGGGCCGGGCCTAGCTCCTACAATGAGCAGTTCTTC.

This chain links TRBV7-2 with TRBJ2-5; 8 bases agree with TRBD1. The V gene end was trimmed by 6 bases and the J gene end by 5 bases; junction bases not matched to a gene: 8. Germline CDR1 SGHTA, CDR2 FQGNSA. The CDR3 spans 14 residues. CDR3 in DNA: TGTGCCAGCAGTACGACAGGGGCTTGGGAGACCCAGTACTTC. Amino acids: CASSTTGAWETQYF.

The CDR3 protein is CASSFGQATGELFF. CDR3 DNA sequence: TGTGCCAGCAGCTTCGGACAGGCCACCGGGGAGCTGTTTTTT. This sequence joins TRBV5-8 and TRBJ2-2; the match to TRBD1 covers 7 bases. CDR1 is SGHTS, CDR2 YDEGEE, per germline. The CDR3 spans 14 residues. V shed 2 bases and J 4 bases; nucleotides not matched to a gene: 2.

This clone was counted a single time. This chain connects TRBV13 to TRBJ2-7; 8 nucleotides agree with TRBD2. Germline V gives CDR1 PRHDT, CDR2 FYEKMQ (reference sequence). Trimming at V came to 4 bases and at J to 7 bases, leaving 9 bases not matched to a gene. There are 14 residues in the CDR3. The CDR3 is CASSSGLVPLEQYF. In DNA form, the CDR3 reads TGTGCCAGCAGCTCGGGACTAGTTCCCCTTGAGCAGTACTTC.

V usage is TRBV11-2 and J usage is TRBJ2-2, with a weak D call TRBD2 (5 bases). Trimming took off 7 bases at V and 5 bases at J, with 20 bases between the two ends. Per germline, CDR1 SGHAT and CDR2 FQNNGV. This CDR3 has 16 amino acids. The CDR3 spells CASTLYREGLTGELFF. The CDR3 region has the DNA TGTGCCAGCACCCTATACAGAGAGGGCTTAACCGGGGAGCTGTTTTTT.

The chain uses TRBV25-1 and TRBJ1-2, with D perhaps matching TRBD1 (5 bases). The germline V and J ends were trimmed by 6 bases and 0 bases, with 11 bases remaining between them. The CDR3 sequence is 14 residues long. Per germline, CDR1 MGHDK and CDR2 SYGVNS. The CDR3 nucleotides read TGTGCCAGCAGACCCGGGGCCTCTAACTATGGCTACACCTTC. Translated: CASRPGASNYGYTF.

The CDR3: CASSFGGQINEQFF. CDR3 nucleotides: TGTGCCAGCAGTTTTGGGGGACAGATCAATGAGCAGTTCTTC. V is TRBV28 and J is TRBJ2-1; 7 bases agree with TRBD1. The J segment lost 6 bases and the V segment lost 3 bases, leaving 5 bases of the junction unmatched. In germline, CDR1 is MDHEN, CDR2 SYDVKM. This CDR3 spans 14 amino acids.

This chain links TRBV30 with TRBJ2-7, with TRBD2 identical over 11 bases. CDR3 length: 13 residues. V trimming: 6 bases; J trimming: 4 bases; junction bases outside the gene matches: 5. Germline V gives CDR1 GTSNPN, CDR2 SVGIG (reference sequence). CDR3 DNA: TGTGCCTGCCGACTAGCGGGGTTGTACGAGCAGTACTTC. This translates into CACRLAGLYEQYF. The full variable domain, rest sourced from reference TRBV30 and TRBJ2-7, is SQTIHQWPATLVQPVGSPLSLECTVEGTSNPNLYWYRQAAGRGLQLLFYSVGIGQISSEVPQNLSASRPQDRQFILSSKKLLLSDSGFYLCACRLAGLYEQYFGPGTRLTVT.